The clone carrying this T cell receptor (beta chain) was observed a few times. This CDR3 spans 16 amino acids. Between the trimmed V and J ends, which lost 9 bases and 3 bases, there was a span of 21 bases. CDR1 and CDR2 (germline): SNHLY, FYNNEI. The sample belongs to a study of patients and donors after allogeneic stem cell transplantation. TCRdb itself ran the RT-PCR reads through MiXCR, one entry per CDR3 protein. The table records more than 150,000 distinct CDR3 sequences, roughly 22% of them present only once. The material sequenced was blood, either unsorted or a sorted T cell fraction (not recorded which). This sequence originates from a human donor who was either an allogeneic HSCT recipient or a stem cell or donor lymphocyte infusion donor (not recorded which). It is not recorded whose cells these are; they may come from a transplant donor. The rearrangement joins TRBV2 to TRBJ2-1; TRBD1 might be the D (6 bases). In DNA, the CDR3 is TGTGCCAGTTTCCGCTCTCTGGACAGATTCTACAATGAGCAGTTCTTC. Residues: CASFRSLDRFYNEQFF.